This T cell receptor (beta chain) was found in a study of blood T cell repertoires in COVID-19. Across the study: The origin of the acute and convalescent COVID-19 samples was the United States, Italy and Spain. Nucleic acid was either cDNA or gDNA, and it came from T cells, B-cell-depleted T cells, or PBMCs.

Per the original data handling: Amplification of reference gene primers was used by the study to estimate nucleated cell counts. Profiled with immunoSEQ multiplex PCR; TCRdb holds only in-frame clones, not every one. V and J calls and clone size are those listed in that table; D and trimming were worked out from the DNA. The sample includes 70,000 to 90,000 clones, about 87% of them seen just once. There are 15 residues in the CDR3. Trimming removed 3 bases from V and 4 bases from J; junction bases left unmatched: 7. The germline V gene encodes CDR1 SGHRS and CDR2 YFSETQ. This sequence joins TRBV5-1 and TRBJ2-3; 8 bases match TRBD2. Sequenced sample: peripheral blood. The clonotype originates from a man older than 75 with active or convalescent COVID-19. The CDR3 sequence: CASSSGGGPPDTQYF. The CDR3 DNA follows: TGCGCCAGCAGCTCCGGCGGGGGGCCCCCAGATACGCAGTATTTT.